This entry lists 10 T cell receptor beta chains sequenced from one sample in a study of vaccination and CD4 T cells after COVID-19. These receptors have no known antigen. Described time point: late sampling 161 to 241 days after vaccination in three convalescent patients. Treatment denoted: approximately 9-day PBMC culture with coronavirus spike peptide pools or control peptides (ViraFEST assay). Cultured CD4+ T cell DNA underwent sequencing with the Oncomine TCR Beta short-read assay. One entry per CDR3 protein results from TCRdb running MiXCR on the PCR reads. The repertoire holds tens of thousands of distinct CDR3 sequences, approximately 28% seen once, with under 8.5% in the top ten. Sequencing used CD4+ T cells from blood, cultured in vitro, obtained about 7 months after SARS-CoV-2 vaccination. Receptor source: a human donor who had recovered from COVID-19.

This clonotype was seen only a few times. The J gene is TRBJ2-3, the V gene TRBV11-3; D remains unclear. This CDR3 is 13 amino acids long. Germline CDR1 and CDR2: SGHNT and YENEEA. The germline V and J ends were trimmed by 4 bases and 0 bases, with 5 bases remaining between them. CDR3 residues: CASSSDSTDTQYF. CDR3 bases: TGTGCCAGCAGCTCCGACAGCACAGATACGCAGTATTTT.

V and J are TRBV7-2 and TRBJ1-2; possibly TRBD1 for D (5 bases). Germline-derived CDR1 and CDR2 are SGHTA and FQGNSA. The V and J ends lost 0 bases and 2 bases respectively, with 16 bases between them. This CDR3 has 17 amino acids. The CDR3 region is CASSLAPPGVKNYGYTF. The CDR3 coding sequence is TGTGCCAGCAGCTTAGCCCCCCCGGGGGTGAAGAACTATGGCTACACCTTC.

This clonotype was picked up a small number of times. The gene calls are TRBV20-1 and TRBJ2-1; D gene uncertain. CDR1 is DFQATT, CDR2 SNEGSKA, per germline (reference sequence). V lost 2 bases, J lost 8 bases, and 10 bases lay in between. There are 12 residues in the CDR3. CDR3 sequence: CSARKVVDEQFF. The CDR3 DNA sequence: TGCAGTGCTAGAAAAGTTGTCGATGAGCAGTTCTTC.

This clonotype was observed a handful of times. This chain uses TRBV27 with TRBJ1-1; perhaps TRBD1 as D (6 bases). The germline V gene encodes CDR1 MNHEY and CDR2 SMNVEV (reference sequence). V was cut by 5 bases and J by 6 bases, with 19 bases left in between. The CDR3 spans 15 residues. The DNA of the CDR3 is TGTGCCAGCAGTAGGACCGCGCTGAGGGGGGCTGAAGCTTTCTTT. This gives the protein CASSRTALRGAEAFF.

This clonotype showed up just a few times. The DNA for the CDR3 is TGCAGTGTCCCGGGACTCAATCTGAACACTGAAGCTTTCTTT. Amino acid sequence: CSVPGLNLNTEAFF. The chain couples TRBV20-1 to TRBJ1-1; perhaps TRBD1 as D (5 bases). Germline assignment: CDR1 DFQATT and CDR2 SNEGSKA (reference sequence). This CDR3 has 14 residues. V was cut by 7 bases and J by 0 bases, with 15 bases left in between.

In this sample, this clonotype turned up a few times. The V and J genes are TRBV7-2 and TRBJ1-2, with unresolved D. The germline CDR1 and CDR2 sequences are SGHTA and FQGNSA. The CDR3 sequence is 12 residues long. Trimming took 1 base from V and 5 from J, leaving 5 bases between them. CDR3 amino acids: CASSLDRYGYTF. CDR3 DNA: TGTGCCAGCAGCTTAGATAGGTATGGCTACACCTTC.

This clonotype was found a few times. The chain employs TRBV6-2 or TRBV6-3 and TRBJ2-7, with a weak D call TRBD2 (5 bases). The CDR3 is 16 residues long. The germline V gene encodes CDR1 MNHEY and CDR2 SVGEGT. Trimming stripped 2 bases from V and 3 bases from J, with 17 bases between. CDR3 coding DNA: TGTGCCAGCAGTTACGCGGACGGAGGTGCTGTCTACGAGCAGTACTTC. Translating gives CASSYADGGAVYEQYF.

This clonotype is termed medium-sized (0.01 to 0.1%). V and J are TRBV19 and TRBJ2-3; D is unresolved. The germline V gene encodes CDR1 LNHDA and CDR2 SQIVND (reference sequence). V lost 5 bases, J lost 4 bases, and 13 bases lay in between. The CDR3 loop spans 14 amino acids. The CDR3, as DNA: TGTGCCAGTAGTCAGCCCTCCGCCGCAGATACGCAGTATTTT. Protein sequence: CASSQPSAADTQYF.

The chain links TRBV20-1 to TRBJ2-1; 7 positions match TRBD2. The V gene's germline CDR1 is DFQATT and CDR2 SNEGSKA (reference sequence). V lost 5 bases, J lost 7 bases, and 14 bases stayed unmatched. This CDR3 comprises 15 residues. The CDR3 loop reads CSAGGGVPSGNEQFF. As DNA, the CDR3 is TGCAGTGCTGGGGGGGGTGTCCCATCGGGGAATGAGCAGTTCTTC.

The chain combines TRBV7-3 with TRBJ2-5; 15 bases are shared with TRBD2. Trimming cost V 2 bases and J 2 bases; bases outside gene matches: 0. The CDR3 consists of 16 residues. CDR1 and CDR2 from the germline V gene are SGHTA and FQGTGA. CDR3 bases: TGTGCCAGCAGCTTAGGGACTAGCGGGAGGCAAGAGACCCAGTACTTC. Amino acids: CASSLGTSGRQETQYF.